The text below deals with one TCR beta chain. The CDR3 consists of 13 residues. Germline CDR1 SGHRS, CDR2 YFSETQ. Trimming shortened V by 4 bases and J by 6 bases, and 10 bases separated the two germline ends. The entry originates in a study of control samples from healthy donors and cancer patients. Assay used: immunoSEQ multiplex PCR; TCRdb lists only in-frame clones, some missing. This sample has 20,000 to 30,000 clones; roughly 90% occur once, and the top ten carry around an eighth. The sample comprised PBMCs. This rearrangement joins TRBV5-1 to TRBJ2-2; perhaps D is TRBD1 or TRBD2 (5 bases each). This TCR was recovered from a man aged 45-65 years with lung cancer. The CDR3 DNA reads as TGCGCCAGCAGCCTAGGGACGTCCGGGGAGCTGTTTTTT. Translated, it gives CASSLGTSGELFF.